Here is one TCR beta chain with its context. Its antigen is as yet unknown. Study-wide points: Tumor Tregs overlapped most with tumor, then blood, naive CD4+ cells. Whole repertoires were not studied in the larger cohort, only one V-J beta rearrangement.

Looked up from germline, CDR1 is MNHNS and CDR2 is SASEGT. V was clipped by 4 bases and J by 0 bases, with 13 bases between them. The CDR3 extends over 16 amino acids. Constant-region reverse primers amplified full-length variable regions, followed by semi-nested Nested Universal Primer A PCR. Each CDR3 protein gets one entry after TCRdb re-called the 5' RACE reads with MiXCR. The table has 45,000 to 55,000 distinct CDR3 sequences, about 25% seen once; the top ten hold 3.2%. The source material was tumor-infiltrating naive CD4+ T cells sorted from the breast tumor. The subset here: naive CD4+ T cells, CD4+CD45RA+CD25-. The receptor's source is a female donor with breast cancer. This chain links TRBV6-1 with TRBJ1-5; D gene unclear. CDR3 DNA sequence: TGTGCCAGCAGTGTTATCTGGGATTATAGCAATCAGCCCCAGCATTTT. Translated: CASSVIWDYSNQPQHF.